These T cell receptor beta chains were read from a single sample in a study of OX40 agonist ivuxolimab in advanced cancers. Some clones are missing from TCRdb's copy, which holds only in-frame ones; the method was immunoSEQ multiplex PCR. The sample records tens of thousands of clones, around 87% being singletons. The starting material was CD4+ or CD8+ T cells sorted from blood, obtained in a trial of the OX40 agonist ivuxolimab. Receptor source: an adult with an advanced solid tumor such as melanoma, head and neck, liver or kidney cancer. CDR3s include the opening cysteine and the closing phenylalanine or tryptophan. The order of the fields is V gene, J gene, D gene, CDR3 protein. A D gene is named only where the DNA matches it firmly.

TRBV7-6	TRBJ2-2	NA	CASSLRLALNTGELFF
TRBV6-5	TRBJ2-3	NA	CASSGDPTPKYF
TRBV5-1	TRBJ2-3	NA	CASSWEGGTDTQYF
TRBV2	TRBJ2-1	NA	CATGGREQFF
TRBV11-2	TRBJ1-3	NA	CASSQPPQNTIYF
TRBV19	TRBJ2-7	NA	CASSIGSSYEQYF
TRBV4-1	TRBJ1-3	NA	CASSQKAPRDTIYF
TRBV21-1	TRBJ1-5	NA	CASREGSNQPQHF
TRBV20-1	TRBJ2-7	NA	CSARDYEQYF
TRBV29-1	TRBJ2-3	NA	CSVELRVGDTQYF
TRBV21-1	TRBJ1-1	NA	CASSKWTVTEAFF
TRBV10-2	TRBJ1-1	TRBD1	CASRGTAHTEAFF
TRBV5-1	TRBJ2-1	NA	CASSLSWGSGEQFF
TRBV9	TRBJ2-2	NA	CASSVVGGTNTGELFF
TRBV4-1	TRBJ2-7	TRBD2	CASSQERGAYEQYF
TRBV4-1	TRBJ2-2	NA	CASSQGPAPGELFF
TRBV27	TRBJ1-1	NA	CASSIPNAEAFF
TRBV19	TRBJ2-3	TRBD2	CASGLASTDTQYF
TRBV27	TRBJ2-2	NA	CASGILGELFF
TRBV9	TRBJ2-1	NA	CASSASYNEQFF
TRBV4-1	TRBJ1-2	NA	CASSLGSGYTF
TRBV9	TRBJ2-7	NA	CASSVGSAGSYEQYF
TRBV2	TRBJ2-7	TRBD1	CASNRGQSSYEQYF
TRBV27	TRBJ2-3	TRBD2	CASSALAGGTDTQYF
TRBV7-8	TRBJ2-6	NA	CASSFGGGVSGANVLTF
TRBV27	TRBJ2-5	TRBD2	CASRGTSGRETQYF
TRBV6-5	TRBJ2-7	TRBD1	CASSLVGTGSYEQYF
TRBV4-1	TRBJ1-4	NA	CASSQGMVPEKLFF
TRBV15	TRBJ2-2	NA	CATSRVGGAVAGELFF
TRBV4-3	TRBJ1-2	NA	CASSPGEGNYGYTF
TRBV4-1	TRBJ2-5	NA	CASSQGYRDGETQYF
TRBV5-1	TRBJ2-7	NA	CASRRNLPRDEQYF
TRBV7-9	TRBJ2-7	NA	CASSLTLSGYHEQYF
TRBV6-5	TRBJ1-1	NA	CASSSGVGTEAFF
TRBV27	TRBJ2-5	TRBD1	CASSLGTGGITQYF
TRBV6-1	TRBJ2-2	TRBD1	CASPGGYTGELFF